These 9 T cell receptor beta chains originate from one sample sequenced in a study of vaccination and CD4 T cells after COVID-19. The treatment was: approximately nine-day PBMC culture with coronavirus spike peptide pools or control peptides (ViraFEST assay). Sequencing of the DNA from cultured CD4+ T cells was carried out with the Oncomine TCR Beta short-read assay. TCRdb re-derived calls from the PCR reads in MiXCR, one entry per CDR3 protein. This table has about 14,000 distinct CDR3 sequences, around 45% appearing once. The antigens these receptors bind are not known. Material for sequencing was cultured CD4+ T cells from blood. The origin of the receptors is a human donor with COVID-19.

This rearrangement joins TRBV6-5 to TRBJ1-6; D gene unclear. Per germline, CDR1 MNHEY and CDR2 SVGAGI. This CDR3 region has 19 residues. The V and J ends lost 0 bases and 0 bases respectively, with 15 bases between them. The DNA of the CDR3 is TGTGCCAGCAGTTACTCGATCTCGATCAGTAGCTCCTATAATTCACCCCTCCACTTT. This gives the protein CASSYSISISSSYNSPLHF.

This clonotype occurred a few times. The CDR3 DNA follows: TGTGCCTGGGAAGTGGGGGGGACTACCTACGAGCAGTACTTC. It is translated as CAWEVGGTTYEQYF. The chain carries TRBV30 and TRBJ2-7; 7 bases map to TRBD2. Germline lookup yields CDR1 GTSNPN and CDR2 SVGIG (reference sequence). The CDR3 extends over 14 amino acids. V dropped 5 bases and J dropped 2; count of bases not matched to a gene: 9.

V and J are TRBV20-1 and TRBJ1-2, with D possibly TRBD1 on 5 matching bases. The CDR3 covers 14 residues. Germline CDR1 DFQATT, CDR2 SNEGSKA (reference sequence). V shed 0 bases and J shed 4 bases, with 12 bases lying between them. CDR3 DNA: TGCAGTGCTAGAGATGGGAGACAGACCTATGGCTACACCTTC. It translates to CSARDGRQTYGYTF.

This clonotype has more than one count but fewer than ten. This chain connects TRBV19 to TRBJ1-2; no firm D call. The V and J ends lost 0 bases and 8 bases respectively, with 13 bases between them. CDR1 and CDR2 (germline): LNHDA, SQIVND (reference sequence). The CDR3 covers 14 residues. The CDR3 DNA sequence: TGTGCCAGTAGTATAGATCCCTTCACGGGAGGCTACACCTTC. Translating gives CASSIDPFTGGYTF. The full variable domain, with the rest looked up from reference TRBV19 and TRBJ1-2, is DGGITQSPKYLFRKEGQNVTLSCEQNLNHDAMYWYRQDPGQGLRLIYYSQIVNDFQKGDIAEGYSVSREKKESFPLTVTSAQKNPTAFYLCASSIDPFTGGYTFGSGTRLTVV.

CDR3 loop: CSVGGGRSNQPQHF. The DNA for the CDR3 is TGCAGCGTTGGGGGGGGAAGAAGCAATCAGCCCCAGCATTTT. The chain joins TRBV29-1 to TRBJ1-5, with D tentatively TRBD1 (5 bases). The CDR3 has 14 residues. From germline, CDR1 is SQVTM and CDR2 ANQGSEA. V was clipped by 4 bases and J by 1 base, with 11 bases between them.

The chain recombines TRBV5-4 with TRBJ1-2; D might be TRBD1 (5 bases). The CDR3 spans 13 residues. CDR1 SGHNT and CDR2 YYREEE come from the germline V gene (reference sequence). V lost 4 bases and J lost 5, with 12 bases in between. The CDR3 loop is CASSGVSGYGYTF. CDR3 in DNA: TGTGCCAGCAGCGGAGTGTCAGGGTATGGCTACACCTTC.

The chain is built from TRBV7-2 and TRBJ2-5, with D tentatively TRBD1 (6 bases). With 5 bases removed from V and 4 bases from J, the gap between germline ends came to 17 bases. The CDR3 runs to 15 residues. Per germline, CDR1 SGHTA and CDR2 FQGNSA. CDR3 sequence reads: CASSTSGTPGETQYF. The CDR3, as DNA: TGTGCCAGCAGCACGTCCGGGACACCCGGAGAGACCCAGTACTTC. The variable domain in full, with the rest retrieved from reference TRBV7-2 and TRBJ2-5, is GAGVSQSPSNKVTEKGKDVELRCDPISGHTALYWYRQSLGQGLEFLIYFQGNSAPDKSGLPSDRFSAERTGGSVSTLTIQRTQQEDSAVYLCASSTSGTPGETQYFGPGTRLLVL.

This clonotype showed up just a few times. CDR3 sequence reads: CASSVKAGRNTEAFF. CDR3 nucleotide sequence: TGTGCCAGCAGCGTCAAAGCAGGAAGGAACACTGAAGCTTTCTTT. The genes are TRBV21-1 and TRBJ1-1. TRBV21-1 is marked as a pseudogene. The CDR3 extends over 15 amino acids.

The chain uses TRBV11-2 and TRBJ1-6; D is undetermined. CDR1 and CDR2 from the germline V gene are SGHAT and FQNNGV. V was trimmed by 0 bases and J by 10 bases, leaving 7 bases between them. This CDR3 is 13 amino acids long. CDR3 region: CASSLDRISPLHF. In DNA form, the CDR3 reads TGTGCCAGCAGCTTAGATCGGATATCACCCCTCCACTTT.